The sequence of this T cell receptor (beta chain) was determined in a study of CD4 T cells in relation to SARS-CoV-2 and coronaviruses. Study results and limitations: Crossreactive clones expanded significantly less to SARS-CoV-2 than monoreactive clones.

Germline V gene sequence: CDR1 SGHRS, CDR2 YFSETQ. The CDR3 runs 15 residues. V dropped 0 bases and J dropped 4; count of bases not matched to a gene: 4. Concerning this clone itself: What it recognizes is unknown.

The data were produced by immunoSEQ multiplex PCR, yet TCRdb's version contains in-frame clones alone and is incomplete. The sample consists of some 46,000 clones, almost 85% of them appearing once. The sample comprised naive CD4+ T cells from PBMCs, cultured in vitro. Subset meaning: naive CD4+ T cells isolated by negative enrichment. The receptor's source is an adult with COVID-19. The rearrangement joins TRBV5-1 to TRBJ2-3; 8 bases fit TRBD1. In DNA form, the CDR3 reads TGCGCCAGCAGCTTGGAAGCAGGGGGCGCAGATACGCAGTATTTT. Translated, it gives CASSLEAGGADTQYF.